The 2 T cell receptor beta chains below come from one sample, sequenced in a study of OX40 agonist ivuxolimab in advanced cancers. Data came from immunoSEQ multiplex PCR; TCRdb stores just in-frame clones and leaves some out. The top ten clones hold 2% to 2.5% of a sample with approximately 77,000 clones, 85% of them seen once. The sequencing used CD4+ or CD8+ T cells sorted from blood, collected in a trial of the OX40 agonist ivuxolimab. All receptors come from an adult with an advanced solid tumor such as melanoma, head and neck, liver or kidney cancer.

The chain has TRBV5-1 and TRBJ1-5; D possibly corresponds to TRBD1 (5 bases). Germline V gene sequence: CDR1 SGHRS, CDR2 YFSETQ. The V end was cut by 5 bases, the J end by 0 bases, with 12 bases between. The CDR3 is made up of 15 amino acids. CDR3 DNA sequence: TGCGCCAGCAGACGGGACCTCCTTAGCAATCAGCCCCAGCATTTT. This encodes CASRRDLLSNQPQHF.

The rearrangement links TRBV5-1 to TRBJ1-2; D is ambiguous. Germline lookup yields CDR1 SGHRS and CDR2 YFSETQ. There are 12 residues in the CDR3. Trimming pared 1 base from V and 2 bases from J, leaving 3 bases between. Here the CDR3 DNA reads TGCGCCAGCAGCTTGTCCAACTATGGCTACACCTTC. Its protein product is CASSLSNYGYTF.